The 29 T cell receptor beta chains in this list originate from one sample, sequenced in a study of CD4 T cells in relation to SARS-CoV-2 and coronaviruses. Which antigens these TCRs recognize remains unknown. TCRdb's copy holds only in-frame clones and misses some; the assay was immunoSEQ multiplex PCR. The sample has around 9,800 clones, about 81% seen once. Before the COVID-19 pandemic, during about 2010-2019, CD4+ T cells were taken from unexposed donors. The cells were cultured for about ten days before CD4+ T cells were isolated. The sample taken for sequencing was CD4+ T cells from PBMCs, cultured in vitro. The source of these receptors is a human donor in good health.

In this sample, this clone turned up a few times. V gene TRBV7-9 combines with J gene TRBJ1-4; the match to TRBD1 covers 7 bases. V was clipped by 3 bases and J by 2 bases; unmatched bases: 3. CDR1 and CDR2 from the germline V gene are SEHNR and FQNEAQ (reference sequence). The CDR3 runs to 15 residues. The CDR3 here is CASSLPGQTNEKLFF. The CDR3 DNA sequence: TGTGCCAGCAGCTTGCCGGGACAGACTAATGAAAAACTGTTTTTT.

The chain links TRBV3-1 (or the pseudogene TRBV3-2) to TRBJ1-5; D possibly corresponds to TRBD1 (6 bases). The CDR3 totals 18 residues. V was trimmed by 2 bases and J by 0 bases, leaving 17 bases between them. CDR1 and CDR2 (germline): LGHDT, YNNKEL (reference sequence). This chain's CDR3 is CASSQNPRDTYSNQPQHF. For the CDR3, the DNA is TGTGCCAGCAGCCAAAATCCCCGGGACACATATAGCAATCAGCCCCAGCATTTT.

Here the CDR3 reads CASSYLSYAFF. The CDR3 DNA reads TGTGCCAGCAGTTATTTAAGTTATGCTTTCTTT. The chain carries TRBV6-2 or TRBV6-3 and TRBJ1-1; D unresolved. Germline V CDR1 and CDR2: MNHEY, SVGEGT. The V and J ends lost 3 bases and 11 bases respectively, with 10 bases between them. The length of the CDR3 is 11 residues.

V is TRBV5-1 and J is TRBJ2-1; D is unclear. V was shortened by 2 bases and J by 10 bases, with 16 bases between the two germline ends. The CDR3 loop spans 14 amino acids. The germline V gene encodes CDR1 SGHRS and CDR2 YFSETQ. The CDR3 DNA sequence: TGCGCCAGCAGCTTAAGCCCGCCGGGCGCCGAGCAGTTCTTC. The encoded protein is CASSLSPPGAEQFF.

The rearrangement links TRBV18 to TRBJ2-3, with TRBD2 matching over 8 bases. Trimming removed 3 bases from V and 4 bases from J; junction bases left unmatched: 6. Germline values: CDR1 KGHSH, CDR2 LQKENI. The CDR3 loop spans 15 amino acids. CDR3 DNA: TGTGCCAGCTCACCGGTTAGCGGGGATGCAGATACGCAGTATTTT. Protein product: CASSPVSGDADTQYF.

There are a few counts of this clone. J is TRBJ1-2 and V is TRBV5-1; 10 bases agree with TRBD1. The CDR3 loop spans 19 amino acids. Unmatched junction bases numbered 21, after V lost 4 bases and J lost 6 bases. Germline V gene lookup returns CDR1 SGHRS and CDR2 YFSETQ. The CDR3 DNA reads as TGCGCCAGCAGCCCAAACGGACGGGTCGGACAGGGGGAAGATAATGGCTACACCTTC. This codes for CASSPNGRVGQGEDNGYTF.

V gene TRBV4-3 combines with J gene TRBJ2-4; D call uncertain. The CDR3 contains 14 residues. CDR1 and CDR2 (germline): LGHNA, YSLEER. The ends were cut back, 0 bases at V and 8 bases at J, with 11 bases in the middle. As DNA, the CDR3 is TGCGCCAGCAGCCAAGACTGGGGTATGGACATTCAGTACTTC. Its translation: CASSQDWGMDIQYF.

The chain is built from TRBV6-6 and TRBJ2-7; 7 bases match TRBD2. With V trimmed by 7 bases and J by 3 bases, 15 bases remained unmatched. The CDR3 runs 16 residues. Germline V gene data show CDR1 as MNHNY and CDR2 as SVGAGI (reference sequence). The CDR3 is CASKNGGPSGVYEQYF. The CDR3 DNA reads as TGTGCCAGCAAAAATGGAGGGCCTAGCGGAGTCTACGAGCAGTACTTC.

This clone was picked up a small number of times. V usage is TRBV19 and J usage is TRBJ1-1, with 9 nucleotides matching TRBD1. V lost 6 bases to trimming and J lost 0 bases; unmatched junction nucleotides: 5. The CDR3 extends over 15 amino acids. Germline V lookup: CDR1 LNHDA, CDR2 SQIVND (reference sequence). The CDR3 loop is CASRGTGTMNTEAFF. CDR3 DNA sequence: TGTGCCAGTAGGGGGACAGGGACCATGAACACTGAAGCTTTCTTT. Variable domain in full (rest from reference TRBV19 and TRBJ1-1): DGGITQSPKYLFRKEGQNVTLSCEQNLNHDAMYWYRQDPGQGLRLIYYSQIVNDFQKGDIAEGYSVSREKKESFPLTVTSAQKNPTAFYLCASRGTGTMNTEAFFGQGTRLTVV.

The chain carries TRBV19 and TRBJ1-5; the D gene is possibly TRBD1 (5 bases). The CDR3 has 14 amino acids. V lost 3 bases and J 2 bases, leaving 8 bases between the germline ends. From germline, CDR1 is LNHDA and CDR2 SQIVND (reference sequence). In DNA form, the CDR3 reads TGTGCCAGTAGTATTTCGGGGGGCAATCAGCCCCAGCATTTT. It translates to CASSISGGNQPQHF.

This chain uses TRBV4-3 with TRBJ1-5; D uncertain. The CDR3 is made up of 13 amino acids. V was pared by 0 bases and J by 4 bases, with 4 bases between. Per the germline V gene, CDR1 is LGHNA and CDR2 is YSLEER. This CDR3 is CASSQDMNQPQHF. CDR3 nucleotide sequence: TGCGCCAGCAGCCAAGATATGAATCAGCCCCAGCATTTT.

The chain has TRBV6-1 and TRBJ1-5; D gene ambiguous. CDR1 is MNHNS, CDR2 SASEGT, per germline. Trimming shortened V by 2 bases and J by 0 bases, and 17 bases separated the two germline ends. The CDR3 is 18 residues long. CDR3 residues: CASSEWPAGLLSNQPQHF. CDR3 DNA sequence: TGTGCCAGCAGTGAATGGCCAGCCGGGTTACTTAGCAATCAGCCCCAGCATTTT.

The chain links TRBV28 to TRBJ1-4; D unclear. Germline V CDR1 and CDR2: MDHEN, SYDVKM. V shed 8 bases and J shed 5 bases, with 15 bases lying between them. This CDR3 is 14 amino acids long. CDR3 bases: TGTGCCAGCTGCCCCTCGACGATAAATGAAAAACTGTTTTTT. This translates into CASCPSTINEKLFF.

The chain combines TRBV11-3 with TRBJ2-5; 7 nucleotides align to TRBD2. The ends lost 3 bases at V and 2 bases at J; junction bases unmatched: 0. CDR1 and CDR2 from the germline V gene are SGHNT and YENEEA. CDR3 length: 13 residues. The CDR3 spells CASSLRGQETQYF. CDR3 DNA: TGTGCCAGCAGCTTGCGGGGGCAAGAGACCCAGTACTTC.

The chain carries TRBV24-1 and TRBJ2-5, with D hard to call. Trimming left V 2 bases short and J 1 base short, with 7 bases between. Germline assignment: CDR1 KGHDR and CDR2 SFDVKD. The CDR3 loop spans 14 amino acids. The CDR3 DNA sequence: TGTGCCACCAGTGATTCCGGACCCCAAGAGACCCAGTACTTC. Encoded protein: CATSDSGPQETQYF.

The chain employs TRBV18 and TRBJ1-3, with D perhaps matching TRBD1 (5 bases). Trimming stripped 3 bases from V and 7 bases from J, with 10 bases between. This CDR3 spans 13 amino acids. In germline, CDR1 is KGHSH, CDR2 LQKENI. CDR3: CASSPGGSNTIYF. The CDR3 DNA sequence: TGTGCCAGCTCACCTGGGGGATCTAACACCATATATTTT. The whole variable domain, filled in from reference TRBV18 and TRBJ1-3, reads NAGVMQNPRHLVRRRGQEARLRCSPMKGHSHVYWYRQLPEEGLKFMVYLQKENIIDESGMPKERFSAEFPKEGPSILRIQQVVRGDSAAYFCASSPGGSNTIYFGEGSWLTVV.

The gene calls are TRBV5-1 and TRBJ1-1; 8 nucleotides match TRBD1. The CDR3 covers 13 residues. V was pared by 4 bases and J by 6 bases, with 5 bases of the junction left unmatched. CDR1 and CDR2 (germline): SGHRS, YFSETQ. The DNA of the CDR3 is TGCGCCAGCAGCATACAGGGGGACGCTGAAGCTTTCTTT. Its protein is CASSIQGDAEAFF.

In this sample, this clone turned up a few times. CDR3 loop: CASSEVGRGAGYTF. In DNA form, the CDR3 reads TGTGCCAGCAGTGAAGTAGGCAGGGGCGCTGGCTACACCTTC. The rearrangement joins TRBV2 to TRBJ1-2; D may be TRBD1 (6 bases). Germline V lookup: CDR1 SNHLY, CDR2 FYNNEI. The CDR3 length is 14 residues. Trimming left V 1 base short and J 7 bases short, with 13 bases between.

The CDR3 region is CASSLGGGRNQETQYF. DNA for the CDR3: TGCGCCAGCAGCTTGGGCGGGGGGAGAAACCAAGAGACCCAGTACTTC. The rearrangement joins TRBV5-1 to TRBJ2-5; 8 bases are a match to TRBD2. Unmatched junction bases numbered 4, after V lost 0 bases and J lost 0 bases. This CDR3 is 16 amino acids long. From germline, CDR1 is SGHRS and CDR2 YFSETQ.

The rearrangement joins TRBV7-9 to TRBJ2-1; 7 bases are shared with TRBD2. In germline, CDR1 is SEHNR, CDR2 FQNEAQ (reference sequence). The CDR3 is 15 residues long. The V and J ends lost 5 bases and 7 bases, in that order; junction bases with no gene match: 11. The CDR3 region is CASSPPREKRNEQFF. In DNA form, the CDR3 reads TGTGCCAGCAGCCCGCCGCGGGAGAAGCGAAATGAGCAGTTCTTC.

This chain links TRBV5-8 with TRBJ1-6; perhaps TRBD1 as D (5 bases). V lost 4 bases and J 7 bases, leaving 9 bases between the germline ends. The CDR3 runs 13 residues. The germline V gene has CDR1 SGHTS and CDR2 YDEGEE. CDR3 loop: CASSTRQNSPLHF. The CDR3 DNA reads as TGTGCCAGCAGCACCCGACAGAATTCACCCCTCCACTTT.

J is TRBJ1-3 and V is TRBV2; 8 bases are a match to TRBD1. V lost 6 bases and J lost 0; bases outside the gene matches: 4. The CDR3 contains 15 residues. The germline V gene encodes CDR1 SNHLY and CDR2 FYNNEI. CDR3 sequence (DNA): TGTGCCAGCAGCGGGACAGGTCGCTCTGGAAACACCATATATTTT. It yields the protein CASSGTGRSGNTIYF.

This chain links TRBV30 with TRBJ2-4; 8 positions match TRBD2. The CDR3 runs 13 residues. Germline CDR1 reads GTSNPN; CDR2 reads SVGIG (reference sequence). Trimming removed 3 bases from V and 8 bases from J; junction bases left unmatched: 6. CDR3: CAWRGSGSYIQYF. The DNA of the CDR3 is TGTGCCTGGAGAGGAAGCGGGAGTTACATTCAGTACTTC. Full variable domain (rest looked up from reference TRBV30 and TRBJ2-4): SQTIHQWPATLVQPVGSPLSLECTVEGTSNPNLYWYRQAAGRGLQLLFYSVGIGQISSEVPQNLSASRPQDRQFILSSKKLLLSDSGFYLCAWRGSGSYIQYFGAGTRLSVL.

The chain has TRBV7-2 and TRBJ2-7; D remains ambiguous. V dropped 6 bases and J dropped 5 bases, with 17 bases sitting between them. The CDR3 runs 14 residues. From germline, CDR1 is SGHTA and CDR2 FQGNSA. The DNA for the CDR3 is TGTGCCAGCAGTCCCGACTGGGGTGTGGACGAGCAGTACTTC. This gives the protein CASSPDWGVDEQYF.

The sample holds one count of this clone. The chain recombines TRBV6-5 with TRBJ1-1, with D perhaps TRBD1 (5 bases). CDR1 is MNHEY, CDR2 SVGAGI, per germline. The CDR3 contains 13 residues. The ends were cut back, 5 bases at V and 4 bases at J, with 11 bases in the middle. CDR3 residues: CASSLRVFTEAFF. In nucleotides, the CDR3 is TGTGCCAGCAGTCTCAGGGTTTTCACTGAAGCTTTCTTT.

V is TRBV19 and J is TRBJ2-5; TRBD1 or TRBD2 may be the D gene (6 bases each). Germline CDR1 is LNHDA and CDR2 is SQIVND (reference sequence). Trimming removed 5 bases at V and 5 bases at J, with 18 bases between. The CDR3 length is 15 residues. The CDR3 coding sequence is TGTGCCAGTAGTTCCGGGGGCGTCAACGGGGAGACCCAGTACTTC. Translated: CASSSGGVNGETQYF.

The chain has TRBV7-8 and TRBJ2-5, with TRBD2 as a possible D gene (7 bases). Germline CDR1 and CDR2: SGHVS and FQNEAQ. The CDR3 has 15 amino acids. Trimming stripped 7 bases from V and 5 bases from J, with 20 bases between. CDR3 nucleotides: TGTGCCAGCACCCCCCAAGGGGGGGCAGCCGAGACCCAGTACTTC. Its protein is CASTPQGGAAETQYF. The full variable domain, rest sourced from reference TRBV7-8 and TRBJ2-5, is GAGVSQSPRYKVAKRGQDVALRCDPISGHVSLFWYQQALGQGPEFLTYFQNEAQLDKSGLPSDRFFAERPEGSVSTLKIQRTQQEDSAVYLCASTPQGGAAETQYFGPGTRLLVL.

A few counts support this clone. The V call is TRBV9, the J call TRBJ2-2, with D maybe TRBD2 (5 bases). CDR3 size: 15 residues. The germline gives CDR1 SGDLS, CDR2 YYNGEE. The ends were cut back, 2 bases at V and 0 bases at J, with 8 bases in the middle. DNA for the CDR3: TGTGCCAGCAGCGTTCTAGCTTCGAACACCGGGGAGCTGTTTTTT. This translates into CASSVLASNTGELFF. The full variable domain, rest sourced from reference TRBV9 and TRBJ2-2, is DSGVTQTPKHLITATGQRVTLRCSPRSGDLSVYWYQQSLDQGLQFLIQYYNGEERAKGNILERFSAQQFPDLHSELNLSSLELGDSALYFCASSVLASNTGELFFGEGSRLTVL.

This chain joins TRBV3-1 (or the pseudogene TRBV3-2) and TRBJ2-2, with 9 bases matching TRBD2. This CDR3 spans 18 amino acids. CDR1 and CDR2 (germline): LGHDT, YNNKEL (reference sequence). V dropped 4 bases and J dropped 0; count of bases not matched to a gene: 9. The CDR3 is CASSPPASGVSNTGELFF. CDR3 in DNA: TGTGCCAGCAGCCCACCGGCTAGCGGGGTGTCGAACACCGGGGAGCTGTTTTTT.